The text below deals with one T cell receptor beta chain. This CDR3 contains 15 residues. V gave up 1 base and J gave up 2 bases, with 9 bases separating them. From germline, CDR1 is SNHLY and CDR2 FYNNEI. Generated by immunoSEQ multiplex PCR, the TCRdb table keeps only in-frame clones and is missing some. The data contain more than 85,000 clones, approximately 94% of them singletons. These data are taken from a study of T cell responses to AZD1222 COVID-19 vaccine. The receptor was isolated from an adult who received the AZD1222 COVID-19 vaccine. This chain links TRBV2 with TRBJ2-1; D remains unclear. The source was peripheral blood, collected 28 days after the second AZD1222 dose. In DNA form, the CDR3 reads TGTGCCAGCAGTGAAGGACACCGGGCCTACAATGAGCAGTTCTTC. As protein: CASSEGHRAYNEQFF.